The clone carrying this TCR beta chain was detected many times. Its antigen is still unknown. As for the cDNA, it was generated by 5'RACE with 10-nucleotide random UMIs. A single run covered 15-18 subjects with over 200 million TCR-beta sequences. TCRdb processed the 5' RACE reads anew with MiXCR; each CDR3 protein has one entry. The repertoire holds around 55,000 distinct CDR3 sequences, under 5% seen once, with about 2% in the top ten. The CDR3 is made up of 16 amino acids. CDR1 is SGHRS and CDR2 is YFSETQ in the germline V gene. V shed 4 bases and J shed 8 bases, with 24 bases lying between them. The data stem from a study of neurological immune-mediated disorders. Study results and caveats: Phylogenetic grouping put 18 of 34 multiple sclerosis patients' repertoires into one related-CDR3 cluster, a possible signature.

This chain links TRBV5-1 with TRBJ1-2; D not certain. This receptor was obtained from a woman aged 40 to 50 with multiple sclerosis. Sequenced material: CD4+ T cells from blood. In DNA form, the CDR3 reads TGCGCCAGCAGCCCAAATAGGGAAGATCGAAAGGGAGGCTACACCTTC. Translated, it gives CASSPNREDRKGGYTF.